A single T cell receptor (beta chain) is shown here with its context. Its target is unknown. CDR1 is LGHNT, CDR2 FRNRAP, per germline. The germline V and J ends were trimmed by 0 bases and 6 bases, with 3 bases remaining between them. The CDR3 is 11 amino acids. Extraction and reverse transcription of RNA yielded cDNA as the sequencing template. The assay was immunoSEQ multiplex PCR, and TCRdb's table has in-frame clones only and misses some. Of some 25,000 clones in the sample, around 50% were seen once. The data originate from a study of CD8+ T cells in alopecia areata. Study-wide results and caveats: Scalp data also include sequences from resident alphabeta T cells of normal skin. Clonality was higher in lesional than normal scalp, especially in alopecia totalis/universalis.

Sequencing input: NKG2D-high CD8+ T cells sorted from blood. V gene TRBV12-5 combines with J gene TRBJ2-7; D gene uncertain. This TCR derives from a human donor with alopecia areata. The CDR3 loop reads CASGLVPEQYF. The CDR3 region has the DNA TGTGCTAGTGGTTTGGTGCCCGAGCAGTACTTC.